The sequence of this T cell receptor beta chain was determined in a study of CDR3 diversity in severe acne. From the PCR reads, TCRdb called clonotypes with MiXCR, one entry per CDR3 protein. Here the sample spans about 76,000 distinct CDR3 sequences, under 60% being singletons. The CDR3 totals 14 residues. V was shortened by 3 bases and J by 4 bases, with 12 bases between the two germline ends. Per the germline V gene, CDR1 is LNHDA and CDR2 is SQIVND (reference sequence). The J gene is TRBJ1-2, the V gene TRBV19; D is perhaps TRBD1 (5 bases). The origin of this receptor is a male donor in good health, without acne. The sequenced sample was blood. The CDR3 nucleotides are TGTGCCAGTAGTATCGAACCAGGGTTCTATGGCTACACCTTC. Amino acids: CASSIEPGFYGYTF.